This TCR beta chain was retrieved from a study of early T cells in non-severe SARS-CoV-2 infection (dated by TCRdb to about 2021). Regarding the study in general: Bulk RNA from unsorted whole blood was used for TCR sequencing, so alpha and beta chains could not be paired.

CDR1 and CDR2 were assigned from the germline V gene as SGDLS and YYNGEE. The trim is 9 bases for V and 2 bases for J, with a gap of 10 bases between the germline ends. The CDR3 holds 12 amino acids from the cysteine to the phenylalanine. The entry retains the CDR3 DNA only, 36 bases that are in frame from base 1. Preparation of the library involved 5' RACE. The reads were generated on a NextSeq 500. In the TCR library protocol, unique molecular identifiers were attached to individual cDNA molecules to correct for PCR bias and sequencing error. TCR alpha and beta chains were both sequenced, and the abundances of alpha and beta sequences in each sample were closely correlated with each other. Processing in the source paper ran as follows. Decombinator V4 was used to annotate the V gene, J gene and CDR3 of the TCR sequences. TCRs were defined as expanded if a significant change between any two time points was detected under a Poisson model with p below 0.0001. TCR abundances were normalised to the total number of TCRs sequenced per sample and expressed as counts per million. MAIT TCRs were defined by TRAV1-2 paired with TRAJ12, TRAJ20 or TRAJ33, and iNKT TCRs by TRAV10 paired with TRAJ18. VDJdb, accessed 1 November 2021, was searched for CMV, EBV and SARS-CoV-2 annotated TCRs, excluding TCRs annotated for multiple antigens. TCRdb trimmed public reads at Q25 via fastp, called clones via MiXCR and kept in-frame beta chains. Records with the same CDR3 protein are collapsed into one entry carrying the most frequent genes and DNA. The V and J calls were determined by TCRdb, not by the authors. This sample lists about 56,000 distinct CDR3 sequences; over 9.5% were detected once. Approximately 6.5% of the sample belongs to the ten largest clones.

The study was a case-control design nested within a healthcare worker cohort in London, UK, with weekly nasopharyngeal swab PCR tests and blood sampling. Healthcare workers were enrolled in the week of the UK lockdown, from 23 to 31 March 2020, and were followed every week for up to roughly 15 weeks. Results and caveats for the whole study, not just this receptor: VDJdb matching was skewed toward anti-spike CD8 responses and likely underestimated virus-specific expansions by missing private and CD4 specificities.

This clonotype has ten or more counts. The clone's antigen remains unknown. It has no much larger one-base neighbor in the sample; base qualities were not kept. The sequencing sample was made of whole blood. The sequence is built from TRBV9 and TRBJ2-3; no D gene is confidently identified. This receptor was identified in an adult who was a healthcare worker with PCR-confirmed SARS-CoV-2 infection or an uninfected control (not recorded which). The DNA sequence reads TGTGCCACCGCTCCCTTCACAGATACGCAGTATTTT. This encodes CATAPFTDTQYF. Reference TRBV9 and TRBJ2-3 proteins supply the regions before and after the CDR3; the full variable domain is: DSGVTQTPKHLITATGQRVTLRCSPRSGDLSVYWYQQSLDQGLQFLIQYYNGEERAKGNILERFSAQQFPDLHSELNLSSLELGDSALYFCATAPFTDTQYFGPGTRLTVL.